Listed below are T cell receptor beta chains from one sample, sequenced in a study of PD-1 blockade in classical Hodgkin lymphoma. The data were produced by immunoSEQ multiplex PCR, yet TCRdb's version contains in-frame clones alone and is incomplete. The sample has 9,000 to 13,000 clones; nearly 80% are singletons. The material sequenced was peripheral blood mononuclear cells (PBMCs), taken before the second cycle of nivolumab. Receptors were obtained from a human donor with classical Hodgkin lymphoma. Both conserved end residues are part of each CDR3.

V gene,CDR3 length,J gene,CDR3 protein
TRBV10-3,15,TRBJ2-1,CAISDQRSSYNEQFF
TRBV2,15,TRBJ2-1,CASSEDYPKYNEQFF
TRBV4-1,14,TRBJ1-1,CASSQGGTNTEAFF
TRBV19,12,TRBJ1-1,CASTSEGVVAFF
TRBV6-1,15,TRBJ2-7,CASSERGLGSYEQYF
TRBV9,15,TRBJ1-5,CASSLTGGEGQPQHF
TRBV2,13,TRBJ1-1,CASGREMNTEAFF
TRBV12-1,16,TRBJ1-6,CASSFVVRPKDSPLHF
TRBV10-2,14,TRBJ1-1,CASIDRTLNTEAFF
TRBV9,14,TRBJ2-7,CASSVVPAGGEQYF
TRBV5-4,14,TRBJ1-2,CASSPNLGGYGYTF
TRBV5-1,13,TRBJ2-7,CASSLEGAYEQYF
TRBV27,13,TRBJ2-7,CASSLRQGYEQYF
TRBV9,15,TRBJ1-1,CASSVATVGDTEAFF
TRBV11-2,18,TRBJ2-1,CASSLASGTSGRGNEQFF
TRBV28,11,TRBJ2-4,CASSPGTIQYF
TRBV7-3,13,TRBJ2-7,CASSFPPSYEQYF